Below, 27 T cell receptor beta chains from the same sample are listed, as sequenced in a study of blood T cell repertoires in COVID-19. Clones were sequenced by immunoSEQ multiplex PCR, and TCRdb holds only the in-frame ones, with some missing. The data hold roughly 220,000 clones, with roughly four fifths observed a single time. Specimen: PBMCs or T cells enriched from blood (not recorded which). The receptors stem from a man in his forties who had recovered from COVID-19.

The chain joins TRBV24-1 to TRBJ2-3, with D maybe TRBD1 (5 bases). V lost 4 bases, J lost 1 base, and 11 bases lay in between. Germline lookup yields CDR1 KGHDR and CDR2 SFDVKD. CDR3 size: 15 residues. CDR3 residues: CATSDTQARTDTQYF. The CDR3 DNA reads TGTGCCACCAGTGACACACAGGCGCGCACAGATACGCAGTATTTT.

V and J are TRBV7-2 and TRBJ2-7, with D possibly matching TRBD2 (7 bases). There are 13 residues in the CDR3. Germline V gene lookup returns CDR1 SGHTA and CDR2 FQGNSA. V lost 2 bases and J 3 bases, leaving 8 bases between the germline ends. CDR3 bases: TGTGCCAGCAGCTTAAGGGGGGGCTACGAGCAGTACTTC. Its protein is CASSLRGGYEQYF.

The J gene is TRBJ1-5, the V gene TRBV19, with D possibly TRBD1 on 5 matching bases. V lost 5 bases, J lost 3 bases, and 17 bases lay in between. CDR1 is LNHDA and CDR2 is SQIVND in the germline V gene (reference sequence). The CDR3 length is 16 residues. The CDR3 loop reads CASSLSWGRINQPQHF. The CDR3, as DNA: TGTGCCAGTAGTCTGAGCTGGGGCCGAATCAATCAGCCCCAGCATTTT.

J is TRBJ1-1 and V is TRBV11-2, with D unresolved. The CDR3 covers 11 residues. CDR1 and CDR2 from the germline V gene are SGHAT and FQNNGV. Trimming pared 5 bases from V and 2 bases from J, leaving 3 bases between. CDR3: CASSLNTEAFF. The CDR3 nucleotides read TGTGCCAGCAGCCTTAACACTGAAGCTTTCTTT.

V is TRBV7-2 and J is TRBJ1-6; D might be TRBD1 (6 bases). Germline CDR1 and CDR2: SGHTA and FQGNSA. Trimming cost V 5 bases and J 5 bases, with 13 bases left between them. The CDR3 sequence is 15 residues long. The CDR3 protein is CASSTRQADNSPLHF. The CDR3 nucleotides are TGTGCCAGCAGCACCCGACAGGCGGATAATTCACCCCTCCACTTT.

V gene TRBV18 combines with J gene TRBJ1-4, with 7 bases fitting TRBD1. The V gene end was trimmed by 3 bases and the J gene end by 7 bases; junction bases not matched to a gene: 2. This CDR3 spans 13 amino acids. Germline CDR1 KGHSH, CDR2 LQKENI. CDR3 amino acids: CASSPGQLEKLFF. The CDR3 region has the DNA TGTGCCAGCTCACCGGGACAGCTTGAAAAACTGTTTTTT.

Only one count was recorded for this clone. This chain uses TRBV19 with TRBJ2-7; 11 bases agree with TRBD2. The CDR3 contains 15 residues. Germline trimming cut 6 bases from V and 2 bases from J; bases unmatched to any gene: 6. Germline assignment: CDR1 LNHDA and CDR2 SQIVND (reference sequence). The CDR3 bases are TGTGCCAGTAGGCCCGTAGCGGGGGGGACCTACGAGCAGTACTTC. This sequence encodes CASRPVAGGTYEQYF.

The V call is TRBV27, the J call TRBJ2-7; 9 positions agree with TRBD1. J was trimmed by 6 bases and V by 5 bases; bases with no gene match: 8. The CDR3 loop spans 14 amino acids. CDR1 is MNHEY, CDR2 SMNVEV, per germline (reference sequence). CDR3 sequence: CASSPRDRVGEQYF. The CDR3 region has the DNA TGTGCCAGCAGTCCCCGGGACAGGGTAGGCGAGCAGTACTTC.

This chain joins TRBV12-3 or TRBV12-4 and TRBJ1-2; maybe TRBD1 (5 bases). V dropped 5 bases and J dropped 8 bases, with 12 bases sitting between them. The length of the CDR3 is 12 residues. The CDR3, as DNA: TGTGCCAGCAGTATCGACAGTGCAGGCTACACCTTC. Translation: CASSIDSAGYTF.

The chain uses TRBV10-2 and TRBJ2-1; a weak D match, TRBD2 (6 bases). CDR3 length: 12 amino acids. V shed 6 bases and J shed 6 bases, with 9 bases lying between them. CDR1 is WSHSY and CDR2 is SAAADI in the germline V gene. Here the CDR3 DNA reads TGCGCCAGCAGCCGGGACTTCAATGAGCAGTTCTTC. This translates into CASSRDFNEQFF.

The gene calls are TRBV5-6 and TRBJ1-3; no clear D gene. Deletions cut 2 bases from V and 0 bases from J, with 6 bases between. CDR3 length: 14 residues. Germline V lookup: CDR1 SGHDT, CDR2 YYEEEE. CDR3 loop: CASSFYGSGNTIYF. CDR3 nucleotide sequence: TGTGCCAGCAGCTTCTACGGCTCTGGAAACACCATATATTTT.

Remarks on this clone: The junction shows a germline mismatch at one end, possibly a read error. J is TRBJ2-7 and V is TRBV6-5; D might be TRBD1 (6 bases). The CDR3 consists of 13 residues. Germline values: CDR1 MNHEY, CDR2 SVGAGI. In DNA form, the CDR3 reads TGTGCCAGCAGTTATACCTTGGACAGCGCCGCAATCTTC. Protein: CASSYTLDSAAIF.

The chain's CDR3 is CATSRDSRGELFF. The CDR3 coding sequence is TGTGCCACCAGCAGAGATAGTAGAGGGGAGCTGTTTTTT. This chain uses TRBV15 with TRBJ2-2; D not resolved. Looked up from germline, CDR1 is LNHNV and CDR2 is YYDKDF (reference sequence). CDR3 length: 13 amino acids. Trimming shortened V by 0 bases and J by 8 bases, and 7 bases separated the two germline ends. Complete variable domain (other parts from reference TRBV15 and TRBJ2-2): DAMVIQNPRYQVTQFGKPVTLSCSQTLNHNVMYWYQQKSSQAPKLLFHYYDKDFNNEADTPDNFQSRRPNTSFCFLDIRSPGLGDTAMYLCATSRDSRGELFFGEGSRLTVL.

The CDR3 DNA reads TGTGCCAGCAGCCGGGACAAAACCTACGAGCAGTACTTC. Protein sequence: CASSRDKTYEQYF. The chain has TRBV7-2 and TRBJ2-7, with TRBD1 as a possible D gene (6 bases). CDR1 is SGHTA and CDR2 is FQGNSA in the germline V gene. The ends were cut back, 5 bases at V and 2 bases at J, with 10 bases in the middle. This CDR3 contains 13 residues.

The V gene is TRBV4-2, the J gene TRBJ1-5; perhaps TRBD1 as D (5 bases). The ends were cut back, 4 bases at V and 5 bases at J, with 18 bases in the middle. This CDR3 is 16 amino acids long. CDR1 is LGHNA, CDR2 YNFKEQ, per germline. DNA of the CDR3: TGTGCCAGCAGCCCACAGGTCTTGAGGTACGATCAGCCCCAGCATTTT. Protein product: CASSPQVLRYDQPQHF.

This chain connects TRBV7-2 to TRBJ2-7; TRBD2 might be the D (5 bases). Trimming took off 5 bases at V and 1 base at J, with 9 bases between the two ends. The CDR3 contains 13 residues. The germline CDR1 and CDR2 sequences are SGHTA and FQGNSA. The CDR3 DNA reads as TGTGCCAGCAGCACCCGGGGATCCTACGAGCAGTACTTC. Translated: CASSTRGSYEQYF.

This clone was found a few times. The genes are TRBV29-1 and TRBJ2-1, with 12 nucleotides matching TRBD2. V was clipped by 7 bases and J by 9 bases; unmatched bases: 10. CDR1 SQVTM and CDR2 ANQGSEA come from the germline V gene. The CDR3 is 14 amino acids. The CDR3 region has the DNA TGCAGCGGGCTAGCGGGAGGGATTCTTCCTGAGCAGTTCTTC. Its protein is CSGLAGGILPEQFF.

V and J are TRBV9 and TRBJ2-7; perhaps TRBD2 as D (5 bases). Deletions cut 1 base from V and 6 bases from J, with 14 bases between. The germline gives CDR1 SGDLS, CDR2 YYNGEE. The CDR3 totals 14 residues. The CDR3 loop is CASSVWSGGGEQYF. The CDR3 DNA reads TGTGCCAGCAGCGTATGGAGCGGCGGCGGCGAGCAGTACTTC.

The chain is built from TRBV7-2 and TRBJ1-1; no firm D call. Trimming pared 3 bases from V and 7 bases from J, leaving 6 bases between. CDR3 length equals 11 residues. CDR1 and CDR2 (germline): SGHTA, FQGNSA. CDR3 loop: CASSLRGEAFF. The CDR3 DNA follows: TGTGCCAGCAGCTTGAGAGGTGAAGCTTTCTTT.

The V gene is TRBV27, the J gene TRBJ2-3; TRBD2 is a possible D gene (5 bases). CDR3 length: 15 residues. Per the germline V gene, CDR1 is MNHEY and CDR2 is SMNVEV (reference sequence). Trimming took 3 bases from V and 3 from J, leaving 13 bases between them. The DNA for the CDR3 is TGTGCCAGCAGTTTTGCGGAGGCGAAGACAGATACGCAGTATTTT. It specifies CASSFAEAKTDTQYF.

The chain joins TRBV3-1 (or the pseudogene TRBV3-2) to TRBJ2-7; TRBD1 aligns across 8 bases. The germline V gene has CDR1 LGHDT and CDR2 YNNKEL (reference sequence). The CDR3 is 13 amino acids. Trimming took 4 bases from V and 5 from J; bases not matched to a gene: 4. Here the CDR3 DNA reads TGTGCCAGCAGCCTGACAGGGGTGAACGAGCAGTACTTC. It encodes CASSLTGVNEQYF.

The chain couples TRBV15 to TRBJ2-7; TRBD1 might be the D (6 bases). Trimming left V 3 bases short and J 1 base short, with 10 bases between. The CDR3 runs 14 residues. CDR1 and CDR2 (germline): LNHNV, YYDKDF (reference sequence). The CDR3 spells CATSSNGQSYEQYF. The CDR3 DNA sequence: TGTGCCACCAGCAGTAATGGACAGTCCTACGAGCAGTACTTC.

Within the sample, this clone is medium-sized (0.01 to 0.1%). The chain's CDR3 is CASSTLDYNEQFF. DNA for the CDR3: TGTGCCAGTAGTACCCTAGACTACAATGAGCAGTTCTTC. This chain joins TRBV19 and TRBJ2-1; the D is unclear. The CDR3 runs 13 residues. Trimming removed 4 bases at V and 3 bases at J, with 7 bases between. Germline values: CDR1 LNHDA, CDR2 SQIVND (reference sequence).

The chain links TRBV3-1 (or the pseudogene TRBV3-2) to TRBJ2-7; the D gene is possibly TRBD2 (5 bases). The length of the CDR3 is 13 residues. Trimming left V 5 bases short and J 2 bases short, with 10 bases between. Per the germline V gene, CDR1 is LGHDT and CDR2 is YNNKEL (reference sequence). The CDR3 DNA sequence: TGTGCCAGCAGCTACGACGGGGCCTACGAGCAGTACTTC. This sequence encodes CASSYDGAYEQYF.

This clone is a singleton in its sample. The rearrangement uses TRBV29-1 and TRBJ2-7; TRBD1 matches at 8 bases. Germline V gene data show CDR1 as SQVTM and CDR2 as ANQGSEA. Unmatched junction bases numbered 6, after V lost 1 base and J lost 4 bases. The CDR3 is 14 amino acids. The CDR3 spells CSVEGTGLFYEQYF. CDR3 sequence (DNA): TGCAGCGTTGAAGGGACAGGGCTATTTTACGAGCAGTACTTC.

J is TRBJ1-5 and V is TRBV28; 8 bases are a match to TRBD1. Germline V CDR1 and CDR2: MDHEN, SYDVKM. The trim removed 2 bases at V and 2 bases at J, leaving 5 bases unmatched. CDR3 length: 16 amino acids. The CDR3 DNA reads TGTGCCAGCAGTTTAGCAGGGGGCGCAGGCAATCAGCCCCAGCATTTT. Its protein is CASSLAGGAGNQPQHF.

J is TRBJ1-4 and V is TRBV5-1, with TRBD1 matching 7 bases. This CDR3 has 14 amino acids. V was pared by 4 bases and J by 4 bases, with 4 bases of the junction left unmatched. Germline V gene data show CDR1 as SGHRS and CDR2 as YFSETQ. Written as DNA, the CDR3 is TGCGCCAGCAGCACGGGACAGAATAATGAAAAACTGTTTTTT. Amino acids: CASSTGQNNEKLFF.